This T cell receptor beta chain was recovered during a study of shared clonotypes between healthy human individuals. Across the study: The plates for each donor numbered three CD4 naive, three CD4 memory, two CD8 naive and one CD8 memory.

Some clones are missing from TCRdb's copy, which holds only in-frame ones; the method was immunoSEQ multiplex PCR. The repertoire includes 2 million to 2.5 million clones, approximately 95% of them detected once, and 0.3% to 0.4% sits in the top ten. Healthy and HIV-negative, the adult donors had no recent acute infections or vaccinations. The V segment lost 1 base and the J segment 6 bases; nucleotides outside the gene matches: 4. Looked up from germline, CDR1 is LGHNA and CDR2 is YSLEER. The CDR3 runs 16 residues. Remarks on this clone: No antigen is known for it.

Whole-study results and caveats: It was the few donors that limited the genetic and exposure-history diversity represented. Sorted-subset sequencing was shown by rarefaction to be incomplete despite large depth.

The chain carries TRBV4-3 and TRBJ2-1; 12 nucleotides line up with TRBD2. What was sequenced was naive CD4+ T cells from PBMCs. Noted subset: CD45RA+ positively selected. The sequence was collected from a young man in good health. Some clones in this sample may be carry-over from other donors' samples. The CDR3 DNA is TGCGCCAGCAGCCAAGGAACTAGCGGGAGGCGCAATGAGCAGTTCTTC. Protein product: CASSQGTSGRRNEQFF.